These 10 T cell receptor beta chains originate from one sample sequenced in a study of beta chain features in type 1 diabetes. The entirety of the isolated RNA underwent reverse transcription, so expressed TCRB transcripts were sequenced. Profiling relied on immunoSEQ multiplex PCR, and the TCRdb table lists in-frame clones only, not all of them. The sample lists about 400,000 clones; 10% to 15% were seen once. Regarding the study as a whole: Shortening of TCRB CDR3s, moderate but significant, appeared in all four CD4+ subsets of Type 1 diabetes patients.

These receptors' targets are unknown. Material: naive CD4+ T cells from blood. These TCRs come from a woman aged 18-35 years with type 1 diabetes.

This clone showed up just a few times. The V call is TRBV18, the J call TRBJ1-1; weak D call: TRBD1 (6 bases). The V end lost 6 bases, the J end lost 8 bases, and 16 bases lay between the germline ends. The CDR3 is 13 residues long. Germline-derived CDR1 and CDR2 are KGHSH and LQKENI. The CDR3 sequence: CASSPAWTDEAFF. CDR3 nucleotide sequence: TGTGCCAGCTCCCCCGCCTGGACAGACGAAGCTTTCTTT.

The V and J genes are TRBV6-5 and TRBJ2-7, with D possibly matching TRBD2 (6 bases). The CDR3 sequence is 13 residues long. Per the germline V gene, CDR1 is MNHEY and CDR2 is SVGAGI. Between the trimmed V and J ends, which lost 8 bases and 2 bases, there was a span of 13 bases. The CDR3 loop is CASGTPVPYEQYF. The CDR3 bases are TGTGCCAGCGGGACTCCGGTCCCCTACGAGCAGTACTTC.

This clone was picked up a small number of times. This chain uses TRBV4-3 with TRBJ1-2; a weak D match, TRBD1 (6 bases). V gave up 5 bases and J gave up 8 bases, with 33 bases separating them. CDR1 is LGHNA, CDR2 YSLEER, per germline. The CDR3 loop spans 19 amino acids. CDR3 amino acids: CASSEVPGQGRTTPAGYTF. For the CDR3, the DNA is TGCGCCAGCAGCGAAGTCCCGGGACAAGGAAGGACGACTCCCGCGGGCTACACCTTC.

J is TRBJ2-3 and V is TRBV28, with a possible D match to TRBD2 (6 bases). The length of the CDR3 is 15 residues. In germline, CDR1 is MDHEN, CDR2 SYDVKM. Trimming removed 6 bases at V and 1 base at J, with 14 bases between. The CDR3 nucleotides read TGTGCCAGCAGCCCGCGGGGCAGGGGCACAGATACGCAGTATTTT. Translating it yields CASSPRGRGTDTQYF.

J is TRBJ2-1 and V is TRBV7-2, with no clear D. Germline V lookup: CDR1 SGHTA, CDR2 FQGNSA. The CDR3 loop spans 12 amino acids. V was trimmed by 3 bases and J by 7 bases, leaving 7 bases between them. CDR3 sequence reads: CASSFGLNEQFF. The CDR3 DNA follows: TGTGCCAGCAGCTTTGGGCTAAATGAGCAGTTCTTC.

A few counts support this clone. The gene calls are TRBV9 and TRBJ2-3; D gene unclear. CDR3 size: 14 residues. The V gene's germline CDR1 is SGDLS and CDR2 YYNGEE. Deletions cut 2 bases from V and 0 bases from J, with 7 bases between. This CDR3 reads CASSVRLSTDTQYF. In DNA, the CDR3 is TGTGCCAGCAGCGTTCGACTTAGCACAGATACGCAGTATTTT.

This clone has a handful of counts. V is TRBV7-2 and J is TRBJ1-2; D possibly corresponds to TRBD1 (5 bases). Germline CDR1 and CDR2: SGHTA and FQGNSA. Trimming shortened V by 3 bases and J by 5 bases, and 13 bases separated the two germline ends. This CDR3 is built from 14 residues. DNA for the CDR3: TGTGCCAGCAGCTTCCCCAGCGGGGGTTATGGCTACACCTTC. Amino acids: CASSFPSGGYGYTF.

The sample holds a few counts of this clone. V usage is TRBV6-6 and J usage is TRBJ1-2; tentatively, D is TRBD1 (6 bases). The ends were cut back, 6 bases at V and 8 bases at J, with 16 bases in the middle. CDR3 length equals 13 residues. The germline V gene encodes CDR1 MNHNY and CDR2 SVGAGI (reference sequence). Here the CDR3 DNA reads TGTGCCAGCAGCCAGGTGGGGGCTGAAGGCTACACCTTC. Protein: CASSQVGAEGYTF.

The gene calls are TRBV30 and TRBJ1-4, with D maybe TRBD1 (5 bases). Trimming pared 3 bases from V and 8 bases from J, leaving 25 bases between. CDR3 length: 17 amino acids. CDR1 and CDR2 from the germline V gene are GTSNPN and SVGIG (reference sequence). CDR3 DNA sequence: TGTGCCTGGAGCTCTTTATTTGATTTGAAGAAGGGGGAAAAACTGTTTTTT. It is translated as CAWSSLFDLKKGEKLFF.

The chain couples TRBV9 to TRBJ1-2, with no clear D. V was trimmed by 0 bases and J by 0 bases, leaving 12 bases between them. Looked up from germline, CDR1 is SGDLS and CDR2 is YYNGEE. The CDR3 covers 16 residues. In DNA form, the CDR3 reads TGTGCCAGCAGCGTAGCGGCTAGATCCGCTAACTATGGCTACACCTTC. Translation gives CASSVAARSANYGYTF.